The 16 T cell receptor beta chains presented below share a single source sample, sequenced in a study of blood T cell repertoires in COVID-19. Measured with immunoSEQ multiplex PCR; TCRdb has only the in-frame clones, and not every one. The table records 35,000 to 40,000 clones, over 75% of them present only once. Sequencing was performed on peripheral blood. Source of these receptors: a man older than 75 with active or convalescent COVID-19.

The chain recombines TRBV9 with TRBJ1-5; 7 bases agree with TRBD1. The CDR3 is 18 amino acids. V lost 1 base to trimming and J lost 5 bases; unmatched junction nucleotides: 15. Germline lookup yields CDR1 SGDLS and CDR2 YYNGEE. The CDR3 DNA reads TGTGCCAGCAGCGTATCCACAGTGAACAGGGGAAGGTATCAGCCCCAGCATTTT. Its protein product is CASSVSTVNRGRYQPQHF.

This clone has more than one count but fewer than ten. The chain links TRBV7-7 to TRBJ2-7; D not certain. The CDR3 length is 13 residues. Looked up from germline, CDR1 is SSHAT and CDR2 is FNYEAQ (reference sequence). V lost 5 bases to trimming and J lost 0 bases, with 8 bases between them. As DNA, the CDR3 is TGTGCCAGCAGCCCGGAGTTCTCCTACGAGCAGTACTTC. Its translation: CASSPEFSYEQYF.

The chain joins TRBV6-5 to TRBJ2-3, with D unclear. Trimming removed 2 bases from V and 1 base from J, with 7 bases in between. The CDR3 is 14 amino acids. Germline CDR1 is MNHEY and CDR2 is SVGAGI. DNA of the CDR3: TGTGCCAGCAGTTACCGTACTGGCACAGATACGCAGTATTTT. Encoded protein: CASSYRTGTDTQYF.

This clone was detected only once. This chain connects TRBV14 to TRBJ1-1, with TRBD1 identical over 9 bases. The trim removed 3 bases at V and 5 bases at J, leaving 16 bases unmatched. The CDR3 has 18 residues. Germline lookup yields CDR1 SGHDN and CDR2 FVKESK. The CDR3 protein is CASSQIAQTGGEGTEAFF. The CDR3, as DNA: TGTGCCAGCAGCCAGATAGCCCAGACAGGGGGTGAGGGAACTGAAGCTTTCTTT.

A single count supports this clone. V and J are TRBV18 and TRBJ2-1; D remains ambiguous. This CDR3 is built from 12 residues. Germline V CDR1 and CDR2: KGHSH, LQKENI. Deletions cut 2 bases from V and 9 bases from J, with 8 bases between. CDR3 in amino acids: CASSPSLGEQFF. Written as DNA, the CDR3 is TGTGCCAGCTCACCAAGTCTAGGTGAGCAGTTCTTC. Complete variable domain (other parts from reference TRBV18 and TRBJ2-1): NAGVMQNPRHLVRRRGQEARLRCSPMKGHSHVYWYRQLPEEGLKFMVYLQKENIIDESGMPKERFSAEFPKEGPSILRIQQVVRGDSAAYFCASSPSLGEQFFGPGTRLTVL.

This chain joins TRBV7-2 and TRBJ2-1; 7 bases line up with TRBD2. The CDR3 is made up of 15 amino acids. Trimming at V came to 1 base and at J to 2 bases, leaving 2 bases not matched to a gene. Germline lookup yields CDR1 SGHTA and CDR2 FQGNSA. CDR3 sequence reads: CASSLVGGAYNEQFF. The CDR3 DNA reads as TGTGCCAGCAGCTTAGTTGGGGGGGCCTACAATGAGCAGTTCTTC.

This clone was counted a single time. V is TRBV4-1 and J is TRBJ2-5, with 8 bases fitting TRBD2. Germline trimming cut 1 base from V and 5 bases from J; bases unmatched to any gene: 9. Germline CDR1 and CDR2: MGHRA and YSYEKL. CDR3 length: 16 residues. As DNA, the CDR3 is TGCGCCAGCAGCCAAGCCCGGGGGGGGGCAGGGGAGACCCAGTACTTC. Its protein product is CASSQARGGAGETQYF.

The J gene is TRBJ1-5, the V gene TRBV19, with a possible D match to TRBD1 (5 bases). The CDR3 extends over 14 amino acids. The ends were cut back, 4 bases at V and 4 bases at J, with 11 bases in the middle. The germline V gene encodes CDR1 LNHDA and CDR2 SQIVND (reference sequence). CDR3 bases: TGTGCCAGTAGTAGCGGGGGGTGGAATCAGCCCCAGCATTTT. It is translated as CASSSGGWNQPQHF.

The V and J genes are TRBV11-2 and TRBJ2-1; 14 bases fit TRBD2. Germline CDR1 and CDR2: SGHAT and FQNNGV. The CDR3 extends over 19 amino acids. The trim removed 5 bases at V and 1 base at J, leaving 10 bases unmatched. The DNA of the CDR3 is TGTGCCAGCAGCACCAGACTAGCGGGAGGGATAGGATCCTACAATGAGCAGTTCTTC. It specifies CASSTRLAGGIGSYNEQFF.

The gene calls are TRBV6-5 and TRBJ1-5, with no clear D. The CDR3 sequence is 14 residues long. Trimming took off 4 bases at V and 4 bases at J, with 11 bases between the two ends. CDR1 is MNHEY, CDR2 SVGAGI, per germline. The CDR3 DNA reads as TGTGCCAGCAGTTTCGGACGGGGAAATCAGCCCCAGCATTTT. Its translation is CASSFGRGNQPQHF.

The chain uses TRBV4-1 and TRBJ2-3; 8 bases match TRBD2. The CDR3 extends over 15 amino acids. CDR1 is MGHRA, CDR2 YSYEKL, per germline. The junction had 10 bases not matched to a gene; V was cut back by 11 bases and J by 0 bases. The CDR3 protein is CASEASGGSTDTQYF. CDR3 DNA sequence: TGCGCCTCGGAGGCCAGCGGGGGAAGCACAGATACGCAGTATTTT.

The chain links TRBV18 to TRBJ2-1; 16 nucleotides align to TRBD2. Trimming took 2 bases from V and 8 from J; bases not matched to a gene: 3. The CDR3 has 16 amino acids. CDR1 is KGHSH and CDR2 is LQKENI in the germline V gene. The chain's CDR3 is CASSPSGLAGGHEQFF. As DNA, the CDR3 is TGTGCCAGCTCACCATCGGGACTAGCGGGGGGGCATGAGCAGTTCTTC.

CDR3 in amino acids: CASGRDSAGNTIYF. CDR3 nucleotides: TGTGCCAGCGGTAGGGACAGCGCTGGAAACACCATATATTTT. This chain uses TRBV27 with TRBJ1-3; 7 positions agree with TRBD1. Germline assignment: CDR1 MNHEY and CDR2 SMNVEV (reference sequence). Trimming cost V 8 bases and J 2 bases; bases outside gene matches: 6. CDR3 size: 14 residues.

The chain couples TRBV7-8 to TRBJ1-5, with 9 bases that match TRBD1. The CDR3 is 16 amino acids. Germline CDR1 and CDR2: SGHVS and FQNEAQ. Trimming removed 1 base from V and 6 bases from J; junction bases left unmatched: 7. CDR3 DNA sequence: TGTGCCAGCAGCTTAGGGGACAGGGCTATCTCTCAGCCCCAGCATTTT. This translates into CASSLGDRAISQPQHF.

This clone was detected only once. The rearrangement links TRBV7-3 to TRBJ2-3; unclear D gene. The V and J ends lost 1 base and 3 bases respectively, with 8 bases between them. Germline CDR1 reads SGHTA; CDR2 reads FQGTGA. CDR3 length equals 14 residues. For the CDR3, the DNA is TGTGCCAGCAGCTTAAACCCAGGTACAGATACGCAGTATTTT. Amino acid sequence: CASSLNPGTDTQYF.

This clone was counted ten times or more. The rearrangement links TRBV9 to TRBJ1-4; TRBD1 is a possible D gene (5 bases). Germline lookup yields CDR1 SGDLS and CDR2 YYNGEE. Trimming removed 0 bases from V and 8 bases from J, with 23 bases in between. The length of the CDR3 is 18 residues. DNA of the CDR3: TGTGCCAGCAGCGTAGACGCCGCTGAACCAGGGATCCGGGAAAAACTGTTTTTT. The encoded protein is CASSVDAAEPGIREKLFF.